This T cell receptor beta chain was recorded in a study of OX40 agonist ivuxolimab in advanced cancers. Trimming at V came to 6 bases and at J to 2 bases, leaving 17 bases not matched to a gene. CDR3 size: 18 residues. The V gene's germline CDR1 is LNHDA and CDR2 SQIVND (reference sequence). The assay was immunoSEQ multiplex PCR, and TCRdb's table has in-frame clones only and misses some. Of tens of thousands of clones listed, 80% to 90% are singletons. The specimen comprised CD4+ or CD8+ T cells sorted from blood, sampled in a trial of the OX40 agonist ivuxolimab. The source of this sequence is an adult with an advanced solid tumor such as melanoma, head and neck, liver or kidney cancer. The rearrangement joins TRBV19 to TRBJ2-7; TRBD1 aligns across 9 bases. The CDR3 is CASSIPARGTGLPYEQYF. The CDR3 region has the DNA TGTGCCAGTAGCATACCGGCCCGCGGGACAGGGTTACCCTACGAGCAGTACTTC.